The clone carrying this T cell receptor beta chain was counted between two and nine times. In the authors' workflow: Amplifying reference gene primers gave estimates of nucleated cell counts. The method was immunoSEQ multiplex PCR; TCRdb's version includes in-frame clones alone and lacks a portion of them. V and J calls and clone size are those listed in that table; D and trimming were worked out from the DNA. The table has roughly 70,000 clones, 65% to 85% seen once. This sample was included in a study of blood T cell repertoires in COVID-19. Overall study context: Collection of acute and convalescent COVID-19 samples took place in the United States, Italy and Spain. PBMCs, B-cell-depleted T cells, or T cells provided the cDNA or gDNA that made up the material.

The CDR3 spans 14 residues. Germline CDR1 SNHLY, CDR2 FYNNEI. V was clipped by 4 bases and J by 0 bases, with 7 bases between them. The sequenced sample consisted of peripheral blood. This sequence joins TRBV2 and TRBJ1-5, with a tentative D call TRBD1 (5 bases). The clonotype comes from an older woman with acute or convalescent COVID-19. CDR3 sequence reads: CASSGQYSNQPQHF. For the CDR3, the DNA is TGTGCCAGCAGTGGACAGTATAGCAATCAGCCCCAGCATTTT.